This T cell receptor beta chain was sequenced during a study of cytomegalovirus exposure and HLA in healthy donors. Study results and limitations: It was reported that TCR beta sequences correctly inferred the HLA-A and HLA-B alleles for most subjects. An analysis that came later showed most CMV-associated TCR beta chains appearing HLA-restricted. A link between a missense DCLRE1C variant and TCR beta V- and J-gene trimming emerged from a later analysis. Testing in vitro showed a few CMV-associated chains specific for CMV antigens.

A few counts support this clone. Its antigen is not known. The CDR3 is 13 residues long. Germline V gene lookup returns CDR1 SGHRS and CDR2 YFSETQ. The V end was cut by 2 bases, the J end by 0 bases, with 5 bases between. The PCR ran on 60 Vbeta and 13 Jbeta primers. Clones were sequenced by immunoSEQ multiplex PCR, and TCRdb holds only the in-frame ones, with some missing. In the table there are roughly 200,000 clones, approximately 86% of which are singletons. Sequencing input: PBMCs. The sequence came from a woman younger than 45 in good health and CMV-seronegative. The V gene is TRBV5-1, the J gene TRBJ1-1, with D uncertain. CDR3 sequence (DNA): TGCGCCAGCAGCTTTCAAATGAACACTGAAGCTTTCTTT. It yields the protein CASSFQMNTEAFF.